This entry is about one TCR beta chain. This clone appeared once. The clone's antigen remains unknown. Base qualities are not recorded, but no much larger clone differs from it by a single base. The CDR3 regions of human TCRbeta chains were subjected to immunosequencing. The paper's data handling went like this. Repertoire TCRs were checked for matches against a reference library of SARS-CoV-2-specific TCRs that had been generated using the MIRA antigen-specificity platform. Breadth was defined as the fraction of unique TCRs that were SARS-CoV-2-associated. Depth was defined as the fraction of total T cells that were SARS-CoV-2-associated. Each spike-specific TCR was assigned to its reactive spike region and to a CD4 or CD8 class using the MIRA data. Log10-transformed breadth and depth values were compared by one-way ANOVA with Sidak's multiple comparisons tests. The table comes from immuneACCESS by way of TCRdb, which keeps in-frame sequences with V and J called. Part of the clones is missing from these tables; in studies checked, under half for an unresolved V gene and the rest for unknown reasons. That table gives V, J and clone size, and the DNA gave D and trimming. The sample contains about 150,000 clones, approximately 89% of them found a single time. The ten largest account for approximately 2.3% of the sample.

This specimen comes from a study of T cell responses to AZD1222 COVID-19 vaccine (dated by TCRdb to about 2021). About the study as a whole: AZD1222 recipients with second doses at about 4 weeks or about 12 weeks were pooled, because spike-specific TCR depth and breadth did not differ between schedules. A total of 240 or so trial participants underwent TCR sequencing, of whom 207 had received two doses of AZD1222 and 26 had received two doses of the MenACWY control vaccine. Trial participants were enrolled by age into subgroups of 18-55, 56-69 and 70-plus years, and roughly 160, 29 and 62 TCR-sequenced participants, respectively, were included in these subgroups.

Clipping removes 9 bases from V and 5 bases from J, with 7 as the unmatched junction base count. Reading from cysteine to phenylalanine, the CDR3 counts 12 amino acids. Only the CDR3 DNA is retained, 36 bases long and in frame from the first base. The germline V gene gives CDR1 as MDHEN and CDR2 as SYDVKM. The time point label for this specimen denotes: baseline before first vaccination. Samples from vaccinated people were obtained from the UK trials COV001 and COV002, which included a single-blind randomized controlled phase 2/3 trial of AZD1222 (ChAdOx1 nCoV-19) in healthy adults. For TCRbeta chain sequencing, PBMC samples were collected from trial participants at day 0 and at day 28 after the second dose. Overall study results and their limits: Most participants were white British and females outnumbered males, and the authors suggested that clonal diversity may have been underestimated. CD4 TCRs associated with the vaccine covered the entire spike protein, and the dominant responses were in regions 160-218 and 743-854. After two AZD1222 doses, spike-specific TCR breadth and depth were significantly higher than at day 0 and than in MenACWY recipients. Conclusions about previously exposed vaccinees are limited, since just 5 to 7 AZD1222 recipients were seropositive for SARS-CoV-2 at baseline. In the small 56-69-year group, the increase in depth fell short of significance, most likely because of low power. Nearly half of unique spike-specific TCRs reportedly recognized epitopes outside regions mutated in the B.1.351 and B.1.1.7 variants. Because no samples from the day 14 peak response were available, repertoires could be characterized only after the peak T cell response.

The chain is made from TRBV28 and TRBJ2-7; TRBD1 agrees with 7 junctional bases. The starting material was peripheral blood, obtained on day 0 of AZD1222 vaccination. This TCR was sampled from an adult in good health. The encoded CDR3 is CASKTGPHEQYF. The DNA reads TGTGCCAGTAAGACAGGGCCCCACGAGCAGTACTTC.